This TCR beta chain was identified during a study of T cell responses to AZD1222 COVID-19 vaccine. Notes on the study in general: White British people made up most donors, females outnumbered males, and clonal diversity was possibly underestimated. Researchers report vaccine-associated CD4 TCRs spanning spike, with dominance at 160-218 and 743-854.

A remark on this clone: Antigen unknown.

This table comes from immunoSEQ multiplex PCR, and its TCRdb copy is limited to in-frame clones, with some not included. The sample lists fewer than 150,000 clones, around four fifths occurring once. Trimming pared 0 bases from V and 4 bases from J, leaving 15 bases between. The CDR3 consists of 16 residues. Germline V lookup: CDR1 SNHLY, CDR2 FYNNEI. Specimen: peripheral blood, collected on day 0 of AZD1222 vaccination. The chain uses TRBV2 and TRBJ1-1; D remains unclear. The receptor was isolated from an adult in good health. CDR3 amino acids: CASSEASIGIGTEAFF. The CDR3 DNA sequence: TGTGCCAGCAGTGAAGCGAGTATAGGCATCGGCACTGAAGCTTTCTTT.